This section outlines one T cell receptor (beta chain) sequence together with its context. Antigen unknown. This sample is drawn from a study of T cell responses to AZD1222 COVID-19 vaccine. General observations from the study: Two AZD1222 administrations were followed by greater Spike-specific TCR breadth and depth. Spike regions recognized by vaccine-associated CD4 TCRs spanned the protein, led by 160-218 and 743-854. Baseline seropositives among AZD1222 recipients totaled only 5 to 7.

Germline lookup yields CDR1 LNHNV and CDR2 YYDKDF (reference sequence). Trimming took off 1 base at V and 6 bases at J, with 9 bases between the two ends. The CDR3 is 14 residues long. The repertoire was sequenced with immunoSEQ multiplex PCR; TCRdb's copy has only in-frame clones and lacks some. The sample includes about 130,000 clones, 75% to 90% seen only once; the top ten take 6.3%. This clonotype was sampled from an adult in good health. The sample consisted of peripheral blood, taken on day 0 of AZD1222 vaccination. This sequence joins TRBV15 and TRBJ1-4; D gene unclear. CDR3 protein: CATSRGEWDEKLFF. The CDR3 coding sequence is TGTGCCACCAGCAGAGGGGAGTGGGATGAAAAACTGTTTTTT.